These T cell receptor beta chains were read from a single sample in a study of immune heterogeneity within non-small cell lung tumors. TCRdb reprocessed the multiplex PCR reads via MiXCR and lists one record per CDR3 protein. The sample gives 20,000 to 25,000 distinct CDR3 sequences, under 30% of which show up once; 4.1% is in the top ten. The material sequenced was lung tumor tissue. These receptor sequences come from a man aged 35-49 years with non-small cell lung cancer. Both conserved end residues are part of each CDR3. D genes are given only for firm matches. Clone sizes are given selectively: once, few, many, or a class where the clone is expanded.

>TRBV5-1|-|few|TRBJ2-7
TGCGCCAGCAGCTTTGGCACTTTCAGTTACGAGCAGTACTTC
CASSFGTFSYEQYF
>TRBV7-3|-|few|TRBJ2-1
TGTGCCAGCAGCTTAGTTACGGGGTTATACAATGAGCAGTTCTTC
CASSLVTGLYNEQFF
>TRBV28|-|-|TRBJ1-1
TGTGCCACACTCTCGGGGAACCGATGGACTGAAGCTTTCTTT
CATLSGNRWTEAFF
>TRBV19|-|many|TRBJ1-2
TGTGCCAGTAGTATCCGGCAGAACTATGGCTACACCTTC
CASSIRQNYGYTF
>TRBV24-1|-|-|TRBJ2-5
TGTGCCACCGGCGCAGGGTTTCCAGAGACCCAGCACTTC
CATGAGFPETQHF
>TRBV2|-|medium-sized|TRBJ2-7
TGTGCCAGCACCCCGGGGGCTGCCTACGAGCAGTACTTC
CASTPGAAYEQYF
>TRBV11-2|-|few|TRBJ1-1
TGTGCCAGCAGCTTTCGGTTGTCGGAAGCTTTCTTT
CASSFRLSEAFF
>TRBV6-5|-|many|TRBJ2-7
TGTGCCAGCAGTTACGACTCGAAGGGTGAGCAGTACTTC
CASSYDSKGEQYF
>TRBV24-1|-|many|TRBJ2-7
TGTGCCACCGAAGTGGACCCCAGGTTATCCTACGAGCAGTACTTC
CATEVDPRLSYEQYF
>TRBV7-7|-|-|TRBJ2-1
TGTGCTAGCAGCTTAGATCCGGACTCGCCTCACGACTTC
CASSLDPDSPHDF
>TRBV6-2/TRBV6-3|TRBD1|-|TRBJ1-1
TGTGCCAGCAGTGTCGGAGGACAGGACACTGACGCTTTCTTT
CASSVGGQDTDAFF
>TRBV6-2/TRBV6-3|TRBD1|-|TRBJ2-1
TGTGCCAGCCTGGACAGGGTGAGTGAGCAGTTCTTC
CASLDRVSEQFF
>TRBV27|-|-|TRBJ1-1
TGTGCCAGCAGTTCCCTAGTCCCGGGACGTACCAAGAACACTGAAGCTTTCTTT
CASSSLVPGRTKNTEAFF
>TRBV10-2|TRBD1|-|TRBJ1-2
TGCGCCAGCAAAAATGGACAGGGGGCTAACTATGGCTACAGCTTC
CASKNGQGANYGYSF
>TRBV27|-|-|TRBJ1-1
TGTGCCAGCAGCGGACATATGAACACTGAAGCTTTCTTT
CASSGHMNTEAFF
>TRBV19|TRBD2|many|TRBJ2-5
TGTGCCAGTACCCCTGATATAGCGGGCCAAGAGACCCAGTACTTC
CASTPDIAGQETQYF
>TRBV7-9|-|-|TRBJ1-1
TGTGCCAGCAGCTTCGACGAATACACTGAAGCTTTCTTT
CASSFDEYTEAFF
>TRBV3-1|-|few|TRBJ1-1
TGTGCCAGCAGCCAGTCCGCTTCGACTGAAGCTTTCTTT
CASSQSASTEAFF
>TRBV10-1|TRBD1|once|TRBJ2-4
TGCGCCAACAGCGACAGGGTAGCCAAAAACATTCAGTACTTC
CANSDRVAKNIQYF
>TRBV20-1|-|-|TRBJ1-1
TGCAGTGCTAGGTTGGGACCGGGACAAGGATCCGCAGCTTTCTTT
CSARLGPGQGSAAFF
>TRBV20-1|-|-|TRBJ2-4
TGCAGTGCTAGAGATCCGACCTCCTGGGACCTTCAGTACTTC
CSARDPTSWDLQYF
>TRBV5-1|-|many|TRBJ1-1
TGCGCCAGCAGCCAACAGGGGAACACTGAAGCTTTCTTT
CASSQQGNTEAFF
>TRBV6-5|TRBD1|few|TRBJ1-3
TGTGCCAGCAGTTACTCGACACAGGGGGCAGGAAACACCATATATTTT
CASSYSTQGAGNTIYF
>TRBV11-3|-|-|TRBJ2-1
TGTGCCAGCAGCTTAGGGCTCGACAATGAGCAGTTCTTC
CASSLGLDNEQFF
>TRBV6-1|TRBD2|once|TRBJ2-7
TGTGACAGCAGGCCGGGACTAGCGGGAGTCTACGAGCAGTACTTC
CDSRPGLAGVYEQYF
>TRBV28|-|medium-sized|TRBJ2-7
TGTGCCAGCAGGTCGGGGGATTACGAGCAGTACTTC
CASRSGDYEQYF
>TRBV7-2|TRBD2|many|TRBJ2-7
TGTGCCAGCAGCCCCAGAGGAGCGGGAGGGTATGAGCAGTACTTC
CASSPRGAGGYEQYF
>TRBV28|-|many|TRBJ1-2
TGTGCCAGCAGTCGTCCCCCGGACAGCTATGGCTACACCTTC
CASSRPPDSYGYTF
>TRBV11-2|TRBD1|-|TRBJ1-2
TGTGCCAGCAGCACGACAGGGGGAGCTGGCTACACCTTC
CASSTTGGAGYTF
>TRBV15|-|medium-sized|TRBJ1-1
TGTGCCACCAGCAGGGAGAACACTGAAGCTTTCTTT
CATSRENTEAFF
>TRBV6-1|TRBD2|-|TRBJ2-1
TGTGCCAGCAGTCCTGGTAGCGGGAGATCCTACAATGAGCAGTTCTTC
CASSPGSGRSYNEQFF
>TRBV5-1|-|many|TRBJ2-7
TGCGCCAGCAGCTTGCAGGGGTCCTACGAGCAGTACTTC
CASSLQGSYEQYF
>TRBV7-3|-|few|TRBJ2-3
TGTGCCAGCAGCAAAACTAGTAATCCCATCACAGATACGCAGTATTTT
CASSKTSNPITDTQYF
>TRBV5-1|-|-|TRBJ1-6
TGCGCCAGCAGCTTAGGGGGAGTTGCCTATAATTCACCCCTCCACTTT
CASSLGGVAYNSPLHF
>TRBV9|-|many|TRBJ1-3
TGTGCCAGCAGCGGACGGGGCCCCTCTGGAAACACCATATATTTT
CASSGRGPSGNTIYF